This T cell receptor beta chain was identified in a study of blood T cell repertoires in COVID-19. Study summary: Sources were T cells, B-cell-depleted T cells, or PBMCs; the material itself was cDNA or gDNA.

This CDR3 region has 11 residues. J gave up 11 bases and V 1 base, and 3 bases lay outside the gene matches. Germline loops: CDR1 GTSNPN, CDR2 SVGIG (reference sequence). In the original analysis: Counts of nucleated cells, estimated from reference gene primer amplification, were obtained. Assay: immunoSEQ multiplex PCR; the TCRdb copy retains only in-frame clones and omits some. V and J calls and clone size follow that table, whereas D and trimming were derived from the DNA. The sample includes 250,000 to 350,000 clones, 86% seen only once; the top ten take about 3%. The origin of this receptor is a woman aged 25-40 years with active or convalescent COVID-19. The chain couples TRBV30 to TRBJ1-1, with 8 bases lining up with TRBD1. The source material was peripheral blood. CDR3 sequence: CAWSAWTGAFF. Written as DNA, the CDR3 is TGTGCCTGGAGTGCCTGGACAGGGGCTTTCTTT.